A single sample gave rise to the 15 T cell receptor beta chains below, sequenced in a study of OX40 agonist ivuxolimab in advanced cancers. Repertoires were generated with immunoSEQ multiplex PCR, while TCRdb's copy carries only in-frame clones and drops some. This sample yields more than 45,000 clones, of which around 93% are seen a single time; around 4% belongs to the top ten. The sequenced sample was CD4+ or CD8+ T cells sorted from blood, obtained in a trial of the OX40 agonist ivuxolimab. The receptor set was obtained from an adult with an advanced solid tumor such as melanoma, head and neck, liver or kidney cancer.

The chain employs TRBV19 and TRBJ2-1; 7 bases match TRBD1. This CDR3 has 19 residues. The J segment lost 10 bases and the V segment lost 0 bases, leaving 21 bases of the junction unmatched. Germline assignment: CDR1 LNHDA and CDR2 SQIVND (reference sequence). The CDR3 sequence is CASSIDFRVNRGRNSEQFF. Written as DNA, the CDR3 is TGTGCCAGTAGTATAGATTTCCGCGTCAACAGGGGACGTAATAGCGAGCAGTTCTTC.

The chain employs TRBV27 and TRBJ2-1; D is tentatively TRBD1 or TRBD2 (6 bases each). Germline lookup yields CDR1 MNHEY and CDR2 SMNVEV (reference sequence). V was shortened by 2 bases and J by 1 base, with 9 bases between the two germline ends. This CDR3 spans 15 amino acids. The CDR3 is CASSLRGVSYNEQFF. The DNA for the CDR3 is TGTGCCAGCAGTTTAAGGGGGGTATCCTACAATGAGCAGTTCTTC.

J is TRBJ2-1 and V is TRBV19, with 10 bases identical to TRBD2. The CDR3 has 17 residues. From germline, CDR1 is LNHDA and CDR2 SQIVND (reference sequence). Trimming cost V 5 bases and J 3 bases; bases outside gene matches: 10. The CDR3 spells CASSADLAGDLYNEQFF. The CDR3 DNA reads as TGTGCCAGTAGTGCCGACCTAGCGGGAGACCTCTACAATGAGCAGTTCTTC.

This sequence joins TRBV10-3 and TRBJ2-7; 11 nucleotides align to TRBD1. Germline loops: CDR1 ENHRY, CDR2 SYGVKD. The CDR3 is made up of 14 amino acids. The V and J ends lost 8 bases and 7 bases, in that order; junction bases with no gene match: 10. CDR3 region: CAILVRDRGLEQYF. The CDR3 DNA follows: TGTGCCATCCTTGTCCGGGACAGGGGGTTGGAGCAGTACTTC.

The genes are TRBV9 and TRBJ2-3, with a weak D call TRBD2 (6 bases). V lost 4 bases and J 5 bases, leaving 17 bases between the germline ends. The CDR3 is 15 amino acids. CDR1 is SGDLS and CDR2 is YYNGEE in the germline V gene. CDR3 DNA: TGTGCCAGCAGCTCCAGCTTGGCGGGAATAGATACGCAGTATTTT. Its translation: CASSSSLAGIDTQYF.

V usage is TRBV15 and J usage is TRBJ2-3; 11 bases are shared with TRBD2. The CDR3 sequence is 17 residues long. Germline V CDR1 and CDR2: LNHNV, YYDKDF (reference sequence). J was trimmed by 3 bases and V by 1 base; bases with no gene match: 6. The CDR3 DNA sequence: TGTGCCACCAGCAGAGTAGGCAGGACTAGCGGGACAGATACGCAGTATTTT. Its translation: CATSRVGRTSGTDTQYF.

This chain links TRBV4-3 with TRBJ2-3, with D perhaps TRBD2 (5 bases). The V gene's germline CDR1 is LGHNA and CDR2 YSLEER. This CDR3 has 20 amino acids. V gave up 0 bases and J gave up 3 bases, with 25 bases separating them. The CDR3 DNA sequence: TGCGCCAGCAGCCAAGAATGGGAGCAGGAGTCACACCTCGTTACAGATACGCAGTATTTT. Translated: CASSQEWEQESHLVTDTQYF.

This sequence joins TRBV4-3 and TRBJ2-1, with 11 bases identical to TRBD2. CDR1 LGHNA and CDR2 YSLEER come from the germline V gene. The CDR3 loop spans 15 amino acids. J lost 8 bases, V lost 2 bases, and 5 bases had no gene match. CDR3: CASSQSLAGGHEQFF. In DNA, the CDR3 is TGCGCCAGCAGCCAAAGCCTAGCGGGAGGTCATGAGCAGTTCTTC.

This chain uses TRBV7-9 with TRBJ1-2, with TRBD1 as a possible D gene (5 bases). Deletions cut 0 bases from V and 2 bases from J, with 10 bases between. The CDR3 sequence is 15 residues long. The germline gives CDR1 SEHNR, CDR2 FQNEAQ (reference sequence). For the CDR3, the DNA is TGTGCCAGCAGCTTAGCGACAGATTTCAACTATGGCTACACCTTC. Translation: CASSLATDFNYGYTF.

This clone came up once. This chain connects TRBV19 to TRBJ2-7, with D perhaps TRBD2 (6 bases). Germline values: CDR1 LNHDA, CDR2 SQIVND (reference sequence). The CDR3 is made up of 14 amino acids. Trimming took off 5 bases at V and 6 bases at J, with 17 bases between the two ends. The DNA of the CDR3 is TGTGCCAGTAGTCCGCCGGGAGACATGGGCGAGCAGTACTTC. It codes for CASSPPGDMGEQYF.

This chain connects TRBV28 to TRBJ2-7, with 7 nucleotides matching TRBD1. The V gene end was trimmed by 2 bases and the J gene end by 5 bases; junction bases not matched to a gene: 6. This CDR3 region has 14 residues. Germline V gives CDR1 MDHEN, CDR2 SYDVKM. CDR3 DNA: TGTGCCAGCAGTTTACGTGAGGGGGCTCACGAGCAGTACTTC. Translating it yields CASSLREGAHEQYF.

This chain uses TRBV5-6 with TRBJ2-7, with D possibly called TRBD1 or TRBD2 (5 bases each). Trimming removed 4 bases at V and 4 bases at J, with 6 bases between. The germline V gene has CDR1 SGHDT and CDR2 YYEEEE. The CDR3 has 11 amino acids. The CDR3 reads CASSGGYEQYF. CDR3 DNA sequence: TGTGCCAGCAGCGGGGGTTACGAGCAGTACTTC.

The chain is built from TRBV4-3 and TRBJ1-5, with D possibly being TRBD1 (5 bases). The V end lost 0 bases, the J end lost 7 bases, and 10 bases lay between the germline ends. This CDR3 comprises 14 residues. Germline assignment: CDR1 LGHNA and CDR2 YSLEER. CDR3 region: CASSQDRGDQPQHF. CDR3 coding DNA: TGCGCCAGCAGCCAAGATCGCGGGGACCAGCCCCAGCATTTT.

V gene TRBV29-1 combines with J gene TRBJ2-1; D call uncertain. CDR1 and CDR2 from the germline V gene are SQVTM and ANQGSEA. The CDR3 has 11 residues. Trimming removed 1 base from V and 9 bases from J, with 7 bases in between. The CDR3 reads CSVEVSGEQFF. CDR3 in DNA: TGCAGCGTTGAAGTTTCCGGTGAGCAGTTCTTC.

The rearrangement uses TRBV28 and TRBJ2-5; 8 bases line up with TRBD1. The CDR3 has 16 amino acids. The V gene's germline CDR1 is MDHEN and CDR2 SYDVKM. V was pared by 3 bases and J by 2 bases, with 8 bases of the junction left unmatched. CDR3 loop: CASSFRTGRAQETQYF. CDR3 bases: TGTGCCAGCAGTTTCCGGACAGGGCGGGCACAAGAGACCCAGTACTTC.